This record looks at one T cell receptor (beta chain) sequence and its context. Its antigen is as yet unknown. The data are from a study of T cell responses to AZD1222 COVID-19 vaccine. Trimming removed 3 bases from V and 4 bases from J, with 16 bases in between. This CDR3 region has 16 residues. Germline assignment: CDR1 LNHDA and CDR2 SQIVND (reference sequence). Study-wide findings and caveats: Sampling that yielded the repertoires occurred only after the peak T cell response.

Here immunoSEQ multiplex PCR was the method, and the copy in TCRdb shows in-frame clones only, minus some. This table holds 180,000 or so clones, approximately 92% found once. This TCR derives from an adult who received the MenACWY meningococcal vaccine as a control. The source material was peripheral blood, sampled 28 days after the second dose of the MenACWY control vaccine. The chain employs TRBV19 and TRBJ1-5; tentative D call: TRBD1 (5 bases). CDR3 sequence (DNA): TGTGCCAGTAGTATGAGAGGGAGGGGTTGGAATCAGCCCCAGCATTTT. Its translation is CASSMRGRGWNQPQHF.